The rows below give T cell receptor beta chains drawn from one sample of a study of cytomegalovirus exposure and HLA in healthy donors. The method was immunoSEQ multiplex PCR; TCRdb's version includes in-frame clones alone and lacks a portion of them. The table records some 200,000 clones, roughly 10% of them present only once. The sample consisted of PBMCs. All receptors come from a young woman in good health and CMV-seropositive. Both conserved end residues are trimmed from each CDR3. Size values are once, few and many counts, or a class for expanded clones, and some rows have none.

CDR3aa: ASSLRGQETQY; v_gene: TRBV5-1; j_gene: TRBJ2-5; len: 11; abundance: few
CDR3aa: ASGFQNTEAF; v_gene: TRBV2; j_gene: TRBJ1-1; len: 10; abundance: few
CDR3aa: ASSYGDIYEQY; v_gene: TRBV27; j_gene: TRBJ2-7; len: 11; abundance: few
CDR3aa: SVERSGNEQF; v_gene: TRBV29-1; j_gene: TRBJ2-1; len: 10; abundance: -
CDR3aa: ASTRIGGGSTQY; v_gene: TRBV7-2; j_gene: TRBJ2-3; len: 12; abundance: few
CDR3aa: ASSFPGGVGTGELF; v_gene: TRBV5-6; j_gene: TRBJ2-2; len: 14; abundance: few
CDR3aa: ASTGEGKYGYT; v_gene: TRBV5-1; j_gene: TRBJ1-2; len: 11; abundance: few
CDR3aa: ASSSLPGTNYGYT; v_gene: TRBV19; j_gene: TRBJ1-2; len: 13; abundance: -
CDR3aa: ASSKQTDGLLNQPQH; v_gene: TRBV19; j_gene: TRBJ1-5; len: 15; abundance: few
CDR3aa: ASSAAGLPNTEAF; v_gene: TRBV9; j_gene: TRBJ1-1; len: 13; abundance: few
CDR3aa: ASSLLPSGSSYEQY; v_gene: TRBV27; j_gene: TRBJ2-7; len: 14; abundance: few
CDR3aa: ASGASLADYNEQF; v_gene: TRBV4-1; j_gene: TRBJ2-1; len: 13; abundance: few
CDR3aa: ASSVAAGGGANVLT; v_gene: TRBV9; j_gene: TRBJ2-6; len: 14; abundance: few
CDR3aa: ASTSDRYYNQPQH; v_gene: TRBV10-2; j_gene: TRBJ1-5; len: 13; abundance: few
CDR3aa: ASSLDRVTDTQY; v_gene: TRBV11-2; j_gene: TRBJ2-3; len: 12; abundance: -
CDR3aa: ASSFQREGLDEQF; v_gene: TRBV7-9; j_gene: TRBJ2-1; len: 13; abundance: few
CDR3aa: ASRYSDRLNTEAF; v_gene: TRBV6-1; j_gene: TRBJ1-1; len: 13; abundance: -
CDR3aa: SVAHVGYT; v_gene: TRBV29-1; j_gene: TRBJ1-2; len: 8; abundance: few
CDR3aa: ASSPRVGKETQY; v_gene: TRBV7-9; j_gene: TRBJ2-5; len: 12; abundance: many
CDR3aa: AWSGTVQETQY; v_gene: TRBV30; j_gene: TRBJ2-5; len: 11; abundance: few
CDR3aa: ASSVLLAGVGTDTQY; v_gene: TRBV9; j_gene: TRBJ2-3; len: 15; abundance: -
CDR3aa: ASSPYLGRQGQETQY; v_gene: TRBV4-1; j_gene: TRBJ2-5; len: 15; abundance: -
CDR3aa: ASSSPPGGAQY; v_gene: TRBV7-2; j_gene: TRBJ2-7; len: 11; abundance: -
CDR3aa: ASSLGPNQPQH; v_gene: TRBV7-9; j_gene: TRBJ1-5; len: 11; abundance: few
CDR3aa: ASSDLESIGELF; v_gene: TRBV6-1; j_gene: TRBJ2-2; len: 12; abundance: few
CDR3aa: ASSPSSYEQY; v_gene: TRBV7-6; j_gene: TRBJ2-7; len: 10; abundance: -
CDR3aa: ASSFSQGGYGYT; v_gene: TRBV7-2; j_gene: TRBJ1-2; len: 12; abundance: few
CDR3aa: ASRPGAGTRGEQY; v_gene: TRBV19; j_gene: TRBJ2-7; len: 13; abundance: few
CDR3aa: ARQRQGLNTEAF; v_gene: TRBV25-1; j_gene: TRBJ1-1; len: 12; abundance: -
CDR3aa: ASSLTRWSDTQY; v_gene: TRBV19; j_gene: TRBJ2-3; len: 12; abundance: few
CDR3aa: ASSWDTYGYT; v_gene: TRBV7-9; j_gene: TRBJ1-2; len: 10; abundance: few
CDR3aa: ASSPLAGVLVYEQY; v_gene: TRBV5-1; j_gene: TRBJ2-7; len: 14; abundance: -
CDR3aa: ASVSGGAEGEKLF; v_gene: TRBV28; j_gene: TRBJ1-4; len: 13; abundance: few
CDR3aa: ASSVVAGSYEQY; v_gene: TRBV5-1; j_gene: TRBJ2-7; len: 12; abundance: few
CDR3aa: SVEGQVSNTEAF; v_gene: TRBV29-1; j_gene: TRBJ1-1; len: 12; abundance: few
CDR3aa: ASSSRGAKNIQY; v_gene: TRBV27; j_gene: TRBJ2-4; len: 12; abundance: few
CDR3aa: ATSRGRDRAYEQY; v_gene: TRBV15; j_gene: TRBJ2-7; len: 13; abundance: few
CDR3aa: ASSVRGRTSGASTDTQY; v_gene: TRBV2; j_gene: TRBJ2-3; len: 17; abundance: -
CDR3aa: AWEAGVDGYT; v_gene: TRBV30; j_gene: TRBJ1-2; len: 10; abundance: few
CDR3aa: SAAGGANYGYT; v_gene: TRBV29-1; j_gene: TRBJ1-2; len: 11; abundance: -
CDR3aa: ASSFGSSGSYNEQF; v_gene: TRBV7-9; j_gene: TRBJ2-1; len: 14; abundance: -
CDR3aa: ASSENGLYQETQY; v_gene: TRBV2; j_gene: TRBJ2-5; len: 13; abundance: few
CDR3aa: AWSARDTQY; v_gene: TRBV30; j_gene: TRBJ2-3; len: 9; abundance: -
CDR3aa: ASMTSGYYNEQF; v_gene: TRBV6-1; j_gene: TRBJ2-1; len: 12; abundance: -
CDR3aa: ASSSGLAGDTQY; v_gene: TRBV5-6; j_gene: TRBJ2-3; len: 12; abundance: few
CDR3aa: ASSIGQGATEAF; v_gene: TRBV5-1; j_gene: TRBJ1-1; len: 12; abundance: -
CDR3aa: ASSLGDRDEQY; v_gene: TRBV7-9; j_gene: TRBJ2-7; len: 11; abundance: -
CDR3aa: ASSLDINEQF; v_gene: TRBV11-3; j_gene: TRBJ2-1; len: 10; abundance: -
CDR3aa: ASSSQGQGYEQY; v_gene: TRBV7-9; j_gene: TRBJ2-7; len: 12; abundance: once
CDR3aa: ASSAIRTNEKLF; v_gene: TRBV2; j_gene: TRBJ1-4; len: 12; abundance: few
CDR3aa: AISEREFGATDTQY; v_gene: TRBV10-3; j_gene: TRBJ2-3; len: 14; abundance: -
CDR3aa: ASTILAMETQY; v_gene: TRBV2; j_gene: TRBJ2-5; len: 11; abundance: -
CDR3aa: ASSYGGQAGELF; v_gene: TRBV5-8; j_gene: TRBJ2-2; len: 12; abundance: -
CDR3aa: ASSVPGGSVYSNQPQH; v_gene: TRBV6-1; j_gene: TRBJ1-5; len: 16; abundance: -
CDR3aa: ASSVGAATNEKLF; v_gene: TRBV9; j_gene: TRBJ1-4; len: 13; abundance: few
CDR3aa: ARLTRSNQPQH; v_gene: TRBV10-1; j_gene: TRBJ1-5; len: 11; abundance: -